The 5 T cell receptor beta chains presented below share a single source sample, sequenced in a study of T cell clones after liver transplantation. The repertoire was sequenced with immunoSEQ multiplex PCR; TCRdb's copy has only in-frame clones and lacks some. The sample contains about 5,000 clones, roughly 39% of which appear only once. No antigen has been identified for these receptors. TCRbeta sequences of proliferating CFSE-low MLR cells were labeled alloreactive. Sequencing was carried out using CD4+ T cells from cultured PBMCs. All receptors derive from a human patient who received a liver transplant. Some T cells may have originated in the graft donor.

This sequence joins TRBV6-1 and TRBJ2-1; TRBD1 might be the D (6 bases). Trimming stripped 3 bases from V and 4 bases from J, with 19 bases between. From germline, CDR1 is MNHNS and CDR2 SASEGT. This CDR3 comprises 17 residues. This CDR3 is CASSDNRDNSGYNEQFF. CDR3 DNA: TGTGCCAGCAGTGATAACCGGGACAACTCGGGGTACAATGAGCAGTTCTTC.

The chain employs TRBV7-2 and TRBJ1-3; 7 bases are shared with TRBD1. V dropped 6 bases and J dropped 4; count of bases not matched to a gene: 9. The CDR3 loop spans 15 amino acids. Germline loops: CDR1 SGHTA, CDR2 FQGNSA. Here the CDR3 DNA reads TGTGCCAGCAGACGATCCGGGACAGAGGGAAACACCATATATTTT. It specifies CASRRSGTEGNTIYF.

By share, this clone counts as medium-sized. The chain combines TRBV28 with TRBJ2-7, with D perhaps TRBD1 or TRBD2 (5 bases each). Germline CDR1 MDHEN, CDR2 SYDVKM. Trimming took off 6 bases at V and 1 base at J, with 19 bases between the two ends. The CDR3 is 16 residues long. CDR3 amino acids: CASSPNRGPRSYEQYF. CDR3 nucleotide sequence: TGTGCCAGCAGCCCTAATCGGGGCCCAAGGTCCTACGAGCAGTACTTC.

Here the CDR3 DNA reads TGTGCCAGCAGTTTATTTGTTGGACTTGCCACCTCTAACACTGAAGCTTTCTTT. Translation: CASSLFVGLATSNTEAFF. V and J are TRBV28 and TRBJ1-1; D unclear. Germline values: CDR1 MDHEN, CDR2 SYDVKM. The CDR3 totals 18 residues. Trimming removed 1 base at V and 2 bases at J, with 20 bases between.

By frequency in the sample, this clone is medium-sized. The chain joins TRBV12-5 to TRBJ1-2; D is unresolved. The CDR3 consists of 11 residues. V lost 5 bases to trimming and J lost 7 bases, with 8 bases between them. Germline V gene data show CDR1 as LGHNT and CDR2 as FRNRAP. The CDR3 bases are TGTGCTAGTGGTGTTTTGGGTGGCTACACCTTC. It codes for CASGVLGGYTF.